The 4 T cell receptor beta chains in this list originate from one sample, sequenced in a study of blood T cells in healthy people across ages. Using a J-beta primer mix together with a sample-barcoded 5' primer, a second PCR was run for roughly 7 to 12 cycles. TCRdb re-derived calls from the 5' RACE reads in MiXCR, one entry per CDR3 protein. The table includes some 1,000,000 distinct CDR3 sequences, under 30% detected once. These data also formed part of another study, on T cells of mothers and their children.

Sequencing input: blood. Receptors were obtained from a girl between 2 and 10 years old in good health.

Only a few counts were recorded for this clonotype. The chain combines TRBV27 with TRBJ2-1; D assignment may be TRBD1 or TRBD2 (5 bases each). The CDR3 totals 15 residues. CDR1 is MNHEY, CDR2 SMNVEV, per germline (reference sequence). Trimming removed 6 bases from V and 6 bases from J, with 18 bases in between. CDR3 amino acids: CASSESGAGRNEQFF. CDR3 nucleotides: TGTGCCAGCAGCGAATCCGGGGCCGGACGCAATGAGCAGTTCTTC.

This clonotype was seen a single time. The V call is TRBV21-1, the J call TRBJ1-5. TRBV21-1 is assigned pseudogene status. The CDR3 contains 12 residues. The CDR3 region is CASGHNYQPQHF. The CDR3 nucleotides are TGTGCCAGCGGGCACAATTATCAGCCCCAGCATTTT.

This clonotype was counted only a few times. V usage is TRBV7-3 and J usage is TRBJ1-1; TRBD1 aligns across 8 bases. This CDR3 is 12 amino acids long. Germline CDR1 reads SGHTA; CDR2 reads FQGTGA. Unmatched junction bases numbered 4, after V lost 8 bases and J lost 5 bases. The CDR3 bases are TGTGCCAGCGCTACAGGGGGAACTGAAGCTTTCTTT. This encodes CASATGGTEAFF.

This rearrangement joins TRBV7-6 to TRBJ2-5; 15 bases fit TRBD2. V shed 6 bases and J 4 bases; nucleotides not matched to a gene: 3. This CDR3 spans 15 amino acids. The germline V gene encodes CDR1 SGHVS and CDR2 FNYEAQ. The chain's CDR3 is CASRPGLAGGETQYF. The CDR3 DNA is TGTGCCAGCAGACCGGGACTAGCGGGAGGAGAGACCCAGTACTTC.